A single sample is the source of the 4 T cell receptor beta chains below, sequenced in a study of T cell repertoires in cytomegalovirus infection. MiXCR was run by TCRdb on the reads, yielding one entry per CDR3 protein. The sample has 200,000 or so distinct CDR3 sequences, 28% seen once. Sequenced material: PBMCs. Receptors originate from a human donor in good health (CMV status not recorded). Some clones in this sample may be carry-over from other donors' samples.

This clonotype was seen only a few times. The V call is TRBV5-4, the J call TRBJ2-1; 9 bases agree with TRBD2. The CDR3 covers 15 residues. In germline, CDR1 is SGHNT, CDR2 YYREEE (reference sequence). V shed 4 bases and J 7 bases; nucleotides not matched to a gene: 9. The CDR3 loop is CASSTGSGGMNEQFF. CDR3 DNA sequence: TGTGCCAGCAGCACTGGGAGCGGGGGGATGAATGAGCAGTTCTTC.

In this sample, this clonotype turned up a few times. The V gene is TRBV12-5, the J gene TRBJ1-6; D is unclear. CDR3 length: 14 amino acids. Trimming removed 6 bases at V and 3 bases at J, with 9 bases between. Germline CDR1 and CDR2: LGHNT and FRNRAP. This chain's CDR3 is CASGFAGYNSPLHF. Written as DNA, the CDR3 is TGTGCTAGTGGCTTTGCGGGCTATAATTCACCCCTCCACTTT.

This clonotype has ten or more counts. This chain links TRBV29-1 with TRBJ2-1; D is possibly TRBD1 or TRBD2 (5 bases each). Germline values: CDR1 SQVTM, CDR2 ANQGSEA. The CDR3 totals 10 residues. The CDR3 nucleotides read TGCGTAACGGGGACCAATGAGCAGTTCTTC. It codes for CVTGTNEQFF.

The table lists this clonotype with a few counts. The CDR3 is CASSLGGRMETQYF. CDR3 sequence (DNA): TGTGCCAGCAGCTTAGGGGGGAGAATGGAGACCCAGTACTTC. This chain joins TRBV11-2 and TRBJ2-5; D could derive from TRBD1 or TRBD2 (5 bases each). CDR3 length equals 14 residues. Germline assignment: CDR1 SGHAT and CDR2 FQNNGV. The V end was cut by 1 base, the J end by 5 bases, with 11 bases between.